This T cell receptor (beta chain) was recorded in a study of blood T cells in healthy people across ages (dated by TCRdb to between 2014 and 2017). Concerning the study at large: Template switching captured roughly one uniquely barcoded TCR beta cDNA molecule per two T cells in model experiments. Age-related changes in TCR beta repertoire diversity were measured in the study by deep sequencing normalized with unique cDNA molecular identifiers. Four age groups were formed from the donors: young (average approximately 16 years), middle-aged (roughly 38), aged (roughly 56) and long-lived (roughly 88). Donors of different ages were randomly distributed across sequencing lanes to avoid experimental bias. Using the same blood draw, the study looked at two additional independent replicas of 1 million unique cDNA reads for two donors, one aged 18 to 30 and the other aged 80 or older.

Trimming takes 6 bases off V and 6 bases off J; junction bases not matched to a gene: 6. The germline V gene supplies CDR1 SQVTM and CDR2 ANQGSEA. Measured from the cysteine to the phenylalanine, the CDR3 is 13 residues long. The sequence is cut down to CDR3 DNA, 39 bases in frame from base 1. The roughly 39 donors, aged about 6 to 95 years, were systemically healthy Caucasian individuals from Russia. Each donor gave about 10 milliliters of peripheral blood, drawn into EDTA-treated Vacutainer tubes. Ficoll-Paque density-gradient centrifugation was used to isolate PBMCs, with at least 6.5 million per sample. Total RNA, at least 6 micrograms per sample, was extracted from PBMCs with Trizol reagent. Naive CD45RAhigh/CD27high T cell percentages were measured by flow cytometry on a PBMC aliquot from every donor. Study-wide conclusions, independent of this receptor: Because donor CMV infection status was unknown, age-related changes in expanded clonotypes were potentially confounded. Estimates of total diversity based on one million sequenced T cells were considered lower bounds and underestimates. Bulk unsorted PBMC profiling prevented conclusive comparison of naive and antigen-experienced compartments. A strong correlation was found between observed TCR beta diversity and the percentage of naive T cells measured by flow cytometry. As age increased, observed TCR beta diversity per million T cells dropped in a roughly linear way, and a significant reduction was already evident by age 40. Compared with the aged group, the long-lived group had more naive CD4+ T cells, fewer expanded clones and increased TCR diversity, suggesting age selection.

Only a few counts were recorded for this clonotype. The antigen it binds to is not known. It has no much larger one-base neighbor in the sample; base qualities were not kept. Library creation used 5' RACE. Sequenced using an Illumina HiSeq 2500. A second roughly 7 to 12 cycle PCR used a sample-barcoded 5' primer and a J-beta primer mix. A template-switch 5' adaptor carrying 12 random nucleotides introduced a unique molecular identifier onto each TCR beta cDNA molecule. Each sample yielded at least 2.5 million CDR3-containing paired-end reads. The Mint cDNA synthesis kit, primed by a TRBC-specific oligonucleotide, was used to synthesize first-strand cDNA from all RNA. Following uracil-DNA glycosylase treatment, a first 18-cycle PCR with universal primers M1SS and BC2_uni_R was performed on all cDNA. From the authors' description of their analysis: For normalization, 1 million high-quality reads were randomly selected from each sample, with every read carrying a distinct molecular identifier. Reads with shared molecular identifiers were discarded instead of being binned into consensus sequences. MiTCR, set to a Q25 quality threshold and the strictest error-elimination algorithm, was used for CDR3 identification, clonotype clustering and error correction. Lower-bound total TCR beta diversity was estimated with a nonparametric unseen species model using Euler transformation. TCRdb reworked the public reads: Q25 trimming with fastp, MiXCR clone assembly, productive beta chains retained. Rows with one shared CDR3 protein collapse into an entry with the most common genes and DNA. These V and J calls rely on TCRdb rather than the paper's analysis. Within this sample are about 640,000 distinct CDR3 sequences, with 40% to 50% of them counted one time only. Around 30% of the sample belongs to the ten largest clones.

The chain is made from TRBV29-1 and TRBJ1-5; 9 of the junction bases match TRBD1. The sequencing input was blood. This clonotype was sampled from a man of 80 years or more in good health. The CDR3 in this case is CSVGDRDGQPQHF. The base sequence is TGCAGCGTGGGGGACAGGGATGGTCAGCCCCAGCATTTT.